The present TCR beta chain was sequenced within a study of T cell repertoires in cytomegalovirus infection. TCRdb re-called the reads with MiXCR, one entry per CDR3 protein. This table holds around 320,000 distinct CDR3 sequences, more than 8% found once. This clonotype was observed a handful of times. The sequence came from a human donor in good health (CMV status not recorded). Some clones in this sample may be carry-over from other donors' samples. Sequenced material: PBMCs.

In DNA, the CDR3 is TGTGCCAGCAGTGGGTCTACTGACCGAGTCTATGGCTACACCTTC. This gives the protein CASSGSTDRVYGYTF. The genes are TRBV12-3 or TRBV12-4 and TRBJ1-2; D gene uncertain. The V and J ends lost 5 bases and 4 bases respectively, with 17 bases between them. The CDR3 extends over 15 amino acids.